This T cell receptor beta chain was retrieved from a study of blood T cell repertoires in COVID-19. The length of the CDR3 is 14 residues. Trimming cost V 7 bases and J 4 bases, with 14 bases left between them. Germline assignment: CDR1 MNHEY and CDR2 SVGAGI. In the original processing: For nucleated cells, counts were estimated from reference gene primer amplification. Assay used: immunoSEQ multiplex PCR; TCRdb lists only in-frame clones, some missing. V and J calls and clone size are those listed in that table; D and trimming were worked out from the DNA. The sample yields roughly 260,000 clones, over 80% seen once.

The clonotype was recovered from a middle-aged woman with acute or convalescent COVID-19. J is TRBJ2-1 and V is TRBV6-5; a possible D gene is TRBD2 (6 bases). The sample comprised peripheral blood. The CDR3 region has the DNA TGTGCCAGCAAGGAGGGAGGCCGTTACAATGAGCAGTTCTTC. It is translated as CASKEGGRYNEQFF.